The present T cell receptor (beta chain) was sequenced within a study of CD8 T cells in ankylosing spondylitis. Overall study findings and caveats: Previously reported in reactive arthritis synovial fluid and blood were some of the motif variants. Ankylosing spondylitis blood appeared to be characterized by a TCR beta motif of about eight highly homologous variants. Matched synovial fluid from ankylosing spondylitis patients was reported to be enriched for disease-linked clones.

Germline trimming cut 6 bases from V and 1 base from J; bases unmatched to any gene: 13. In germline, CDR1 is DFQATT, CDR2 SNEGSKA (reference sequence). The CDR3 has 16 amino acids. In making TCR beta libraries, quantitative 5'-RACE with molecular barcodes was used. TCRdb itself ran the 5' RACE reads through MiXCR, one entry per CDR3 protein. The sample holds about 240,000 distinct CDR3 sequences, around 9.2% seen once. Comment on this clonotype: Its antigen is still unknown.

The genes are TRBV20-1 and TRBJ1-1; 8 bases match TRBD1. This sequence originates from a male donor with ankylosing spondylitis or in good health (not recorded which). The material sequenced was blood, either unsorted or a sorted T cell fraction (not recorded which). CDR3 DNA: TGCAGTGCCACCTCAGGACAGGGACTAAGGAACACTGAAGCTTTCTTT. Its protein is CSATSGQGLRNTEAFF.